The count of the clone carrying this T cell receptor (beta chain) is one. Generated by immunoSEQ multiplex PCR, the TCRdb table keeps only in-frame clones and is missing some. The table has about 140,000 clones, 60% to 85% seen once. Germline values: CDR1 LNHDA, CDR2 SQIVND (reference sequence). Trimming took 3 bases from V and 6 from J; bases not matched to a gene: 4. The CDR3 totals 15 residues. The sample belongs to a study of cytotoxic CD8 clonotypes in ibrutinib-treated CLL. This clonotype was obtained from a human donor with chronic lymphocytic leukemia. Specimen: PBMCs, collected after 12 months of ibrutinib treatment. V and J are TRBV19 and TRBJ1-6, with 8 bases identical to TRBD1. The CDR3 sequence is CASSIQGAANSPLHF. As DNA, the CDR3 is TGTGCCAGTAGTATTCAGGGGGCGGCTAATTCACCCCTCCACTTT.